The clone carrying this TCR beta chain was detected only once. The sample belongs to a study of T cells after yellow fever vaccination. Unmatched junction bases numbered 5, after V lost 4 bases and J lost 2 bases. The CDR3 loop spans 15 amino acids. Germline CDR1 is DFQATT and CDR2 is SNEGSKA (reference sequence). TCRdb re-called the 5' RACE reads through MiXCR, storing one row per CDR3 protein. The sample consists of a few hundred thousand distinct CDR3 sequences, 5.2% of them appearing once. The clonotype comes from a man younger than 35 who received the YFV17D yellow fever vaccine. The source material was CD4+ T cells sorted from PBMCs, sampled on the day of the yellow fever booster vaccination. The rearrangement links TRBV20-1 to TRBJ2-5; 12 bases match TRBD2. As DNA, the CDR3 is TGCAGTGCTACTTGGACTAGCGGGGCTCAAGAGACCCAGTACTTC. This sequence encodes CSATWTSGAQETQYF.